Following are 10 T cell receptor beta chains from one sample sequenced in a study of blood T cells in healthy people across ages (dated by TCRdb to about 2015). Preparation of the library involved 5' RACE. Instrument on record: Illumina HiSeq 2500. A second PCR of roughly 7 to 12 cycles was run with a J-beta primer mix and a sample-barcoded 5' primer. The public reads were quality trimmed at Q25 with fastp and then assembled into clones with MiXCR by TCRdb, keeping productive beta chains. Rows merge per CDR3 protein into single entries with the most common DNA and genes. The sample yields 1.5 million to 2 million distinct CDR3 sequences; 25% to 30% were counted once. The ten largest clonotypes hold 7.7% of the sample. The sequencing sample was made of blood. All receptors come from a woman aged 25 to 39 in good health.

This clonotype was picked up many times. The V and J genes are TRBV6-5 and TRBJ2-5; D could derive from TRBD1 or TRBD2 (5 bases each). CDR3 length equals 13 residues. CDR1 and CDR2 from the germline V gene are MNHEY and SVGAGI. The V gene lost 7 bases and the J gene lost 5 bases, with 14 bases spanning the gap. The CDR3 region is CASKLPGRETQYF. For the CDR3, the DNA is TGTGCCAGCAAACTCCCGGGACGGGAGACCCAGTACTTC.

This clonotype was recorded once. The chain recombines TRBV4-3 with TRBJ2-2; 7 bases are shared with TRBD1. The CDR3 is made up of 18 amino acids. J lost 4 bases, V lost 0 bases, and 11 bases had no gene match. Germline values: CDR1 LGHNA, CDR2 YSLEER. The CDR3 sequence: CASSQDMTTGMVTGELFF. The DNA of the CDR3 is TGCGCCAGCAGCCAAGATATGACGACAGGGATGGTCACCGGGGAGCTGTTTTTT.

This clonotype was recorded a few times. This chain uses TRBV29-1 with TRBJ1-5; D might be TRBD1 (5 bases). The CDR3 covers 13 residues. V was trimmed by 4 bases and J by 3 bases, leaving 10 bases between them. Germline CDR1 is SQVTM and CDR2 is ANQGSEA. The CDR3 spells CSVVWGNNQPQHF. DNA for the CDR3: TGCAGCGTTGTATGGGGGAACAATCAGCCCCAGCATTTT.

This clonotype was seen at least ten times. The rearrangement links TRBV7-2 to TRBJ2-1; TRBD1 might be the D (6 bases). CDR3 length: 13 residues. The ends were cut back, 4 bases at V and 10 bases at J, with 14 bases in the middle. Germline CDR1 reads SGHTA; CDR2 reads FQGNSA. CDR3 sequence: CASSSDRHREQFF. DNA of the CDR3: TGTGCCAGCAGCTCGGACAGACACAGGGAGCAGTTCTTC.

This clonotype was seen a handful of times. The chain is built from TRBV11-2 and TRBJ2-4, with a weak D call TRBD2 (6 bases). CDR1 and CDR2 from the germline V gene are SGHAT and FQNNGV. V lost 3 bases, J lost 0 bases, and 18 bases lay in between. This CDR3 region has 18 residues. The chain's CDR3 is CASSLRLGNDLAKNIQYF. CDR3 coding DNA: TGTGCCAGCAGCTTGAGACTAGGGAATGACCTAGCCAAAAACATTCAGTACTTC.

This clonotype showed up just once. An end of the junction does not agree with germline; a read error may underlie this. The rearrangement joins TRBV27 to TRBJ2-1; 12 bases are shared with TRBD2. Germline CDR1 is MNHEY and CDR2 is SMNVEV (reference sequence). The CDR3 extends over 16 amino acids. CDR3 nucleotide sequence: TGTGCCAGCAGTTTACTAGCGGGAGGGTCCTACAATGAGCGGTTCTTC. Translation: CASSLLAGGSYNERFF.

This clonotype was found a few times. CDR3 sequence (DNA): TGTGCCAGCAGCGTAGATTTGGGGGGGGGCTACACCTTC. Protein: CASSVDLGGGYTF. The V gene is TRBV9, the J gene TRBJ1-2; tentatively, D is TRBD1 (5 bases). Trimming shortened V by 0 bases and J by 8 bases, and 11 bases separated the two germline ends. Germline CDR1 and CDR2: SGDLS and YYNGEE. CDR3 length: 13 residues.

This clonotype was seen repeatedly, ten times or more. The chain joins TRBV20-1 to TRBJ2-7; D call uncertain. Trimming removed 1 base from V and 0 bases from J, with 4 bases in between. The germline gives CDR1 DFQATT, CDR2 SNEGSKA (reference sequence). There are 12 residues in the CDR3. The CDR3 DNA sequence: TGCAGTGCTAGAGGGGGCTCCTACGAGCAGTACTTC. The encoded protein is CSARGGSYEQYF.

The rearrangement joins TRBV9 to TRBJ1-1, with D possibly being TRBD1 (5 bases). Deletions cut 0 bases from V and 1 base from J, with 16 bases between. The CDR3 covers 17 residues. Germline CDR1 and CDR2: SGDLS and YYNGEE. For the CDR3, the DNA is TGTGCCAGCAGCGTAGGGGGACCGGGTGGAACGAACACTGAAGCTTTCTTT. This gives the protein CASSVGGPGGTNTEAFF.

This clonotype was seen only a few times. This sequence joins TRBV19 and TRBJ1-1, with 9 positions matching TRBD1. The V gene end was trimmed by 4 bases and the J gene end by 6 bases; junction bases not matched to a gene: 12. Germline V CDR1 and CDR2: LNHDA, SQIVND (reference sequence). CDR3 length: 16 amino acids. The CDR3 sequence is CASSRPRDRARAEAFF. In DNA form, the CDR3 reads TGTGCCAGTAGTAGACCCCGGGACAGGGCGCGGGCTGAAGCTTTCTTT.